Presented here are 25 T cell receptor beta chains from one specimen sequenced in a study of control samples from healthy donors and cancer patients. Produced via immunoSEQ multiplex PCR; TCRdb's table is partial and in-frame only. The table lists 170,000 or so clones, more than 90% of them singletons, with just over 2% in the top ten. Material for sequencing was blood. The source of these receptors is a woman aged 40 to 55 in good health.

Concerning this clone itself: One junction end disagrees with the germline gene, perhaps due to a read error. This chain connects TRBV7-9 to TRBJ2-1, with D unresolved. The germline gives CDR1 SEHNR, CDR2 FQNEAQ (reference sequence). The CDR3 is 12 residues long. CDR3 loop: CASSPPLTPSVF. As DNA, the CDR3 is TGTGCCAGCAGCCCACCCCTTACACCTTCTGTCTTC.

This clone appeared a single time. The J gene is TRBJ1-2, the V gene TRBV6-4; D is perhaps TRBD1 (5 bases). The germline V and J ends were trimmed by 4 bases and 4 bases, with 13 bases remaining between them. The length of the CDR3 is 14 residues. Per germline, CDR1 MRHNA and CDR2 SNTAGT. Written as DNA, the CDR3 is TGTGCCAGCAGTGTCGACATCGGGGGCTATGGCTACACCTTC. It encodes CASSVDIGGYGYTF.

J is TRBJ1-2 and V is TRBV9, with 7 bases matching TRBD1. Germline V gives CDR1 SGDLS, CDR2 YYNGEE. This CDR3 is 14 amino acids long. With V trimmed by 1 base and J by 2 bases, 2 bases remained unmatched. CDR3 residues: CASSVQGQNYGYTF. The CDR3 bases are TGTGCCAGCAGCGTACAGGGACAGAACTATGGCTACACCTTC. Full variable domain (outside the CDR3, taken from reference TRBV9 and TRBJ1-2): DSGVTQTPKHLITATGQRVTLRCSPRSGDLSVYWYQQSLDQGLQFLIQYYNGEERAKGNILERFSAQQFPDLHSELNLSSLELGDSALYFCASSVQGQNYGYTFGSGTRLTVV.

The gene calls are TRBV12-3 or TRBV12-4 and TRBJ2-7; the D is unclear. Trimming took 3 bases from V and 4 from J, leaving 10 bases between them. This CDR3 contains 13 residues. The CDR3 DNA follows: TGTGCCAGCAGTTTCGGCAGAACTTACGAGCAGTACTTC. Amino acids: CASSFGRTYEQYF.

The rearrangement uses TRBV7-9 and TRBJ1-4; no definite D call. The CDR3 sequence is 15 residues long. The germline V gene encodes CDR1 SEHNR and CDR2 FQNEAQ (reference sequence). V was shortened by 5 bases and J by 0 bases, with 10 bases between the two germline ends. The CDR3 DNA reads TGTGCCAGCAGCAATACCCTTGCAACTAATGAAAAACTGTTTTTT. This encodes CASSNTLATNEKLFF.

The genes are TRBV6-5 and TRBJ1-2, with 9 bases aligning to TRBD1. This CDR3 is 14 amino acids long. Trimming took 10 bases from V and 4 from J; bases not matched to a gene: 10. The germline gives CDR1 MNHEY, CDR2 SVGAGI. CDR3 coding DNA: TGTGCCACCCCCGGGACAGGGCCCCCCTATGGCTACACCTTC. Amino acid sequence: CATPGTGPPYGYTF.

The chain combines TRBV2 with TRBJ2-7; D unclear. This CDR3 region has 15 residues. V lost 0 bases and J lost 3, with 12 bases in between. Germline CDR1 is SNHLY and CDR2 is FYNNEI. The CDR3: CASSEALGIYYEQYF. The CDR3 DNA is TGTGCCAGCAGTGAAGCGCTTGGGATTTACTACGAGCAGTACTTC.

The CDR3 bases are TGCGCCAGCAGCCTGGGACCTCCGGGGGACACTGAAGCTTTCTTT. As protein: CASSLGPPGDTEAFF. J is TRBJ1-1 and V is TRBV5-1, with TRBD1 as a possible D gene (5 bases). Trimming took 4 bases from V and 3 from J, leaving 16 bases between them. Germline V gene lookup returns CDR1 SGHRS and CDR2 YFSETQ. CDR3 length equals 15 residues.

The rearrangement uses TRBV6-8 and TRBJ2-7; D perhaps matches TRBD2 (7 bases). The V gene's germline CDR1 is MNHGY and CDR2 SAAAGT. V was clipped by 7 bases and J by 7 bases, with 17 bases between them. The CDR3 is 13 amino acids. In nucleotides, the CDR3 is TGTGCCAGCACTCCTGGGGGGGCGGGGGAGCAGTACTTC. This translates into CASTPGGAGEQYF.

V usage is TRBV6-1 and J usage is TRBJ1-2; no definite D call. The CDR3 has 14 residues. The V end lost 1 base, the J end lost 4 bases, and 10 bases lay between the germline ends. CDR1 is MNHNS, CDR2 SASEGT, per germline. The CDR3 reads CASSEEVLSYGYTF. CDR3 nucleotide sequence: TGTGCCAGCAGTGAAGAGGTCTTGAGCTATGGCTACACCTTC.

The count of this clone is one. The V and J genes are TRBV27 and TRBJ1-2; D is uncertain. With 0 bases removed from V and 2 bases from J, the gap between germline ends came to 13 bases. Germline loops: CDR1 MNHEY, CDR2 SMNVEV (reference sequence). The CDR3 runs to 16 residues. As DNA, the CDR3 is TGTGCCAGCAGTTTATCCCTGGAGGGAGGGAACTATGGCTACACCTTC. Its protein product is CASSLSLEGGNYGYTF.

The chain combines TRBV4-1 with TRBJ2-4; D is tentatively TRBD1 or TRBD2 (6 bases each). Germline values: CDR1 MGHRA, CDR2 YSYEKL. V dropped 4 bases and J dropped 4 bases, with 17 bases sitting between them. This CDR3 contains 16 residues. For the CDR3, the DNA is TGCGCCAGCAGCCGCCCCCAGGAGGGGGTAAAAAACATTCAGTACTTC. Protein: CASSRPQEGVKNIQYF.

The chain carries TRBV3-1 (or the pseudogene TRBV3-2) and TRBJ2-7; 8 nucleotides align to TRBD2. V lost 2 bases, J lost 5 bases, and 8 bases stayed unmatched. This CDR3 region has 15 residues. CDR1 LGHDT and CDR2 YNNKEL come from the germline V gene (reference sequence). The CDR3 nucleotides are TGTGCCAGCAGCCAAACCCGGGGGGGCGTCAACGAGCAGTACTTC. Translating gives CASSQTRGGVNEQYF.

The chain recombines TRBV20-1 with TRBJ2-7; 9 bases are a match to TRBD1. This CDR3 spans 18 amino acids. The germline CDR1 and CDR2 sequences are DFQATT and SNEGSKA (reference sequence). V dropped 3 bases and J dropped 1; count of bases not matched to a gene: 16. This CDR3 reads CSASERSSGTGLSYEQYF. CDR3 nucleotides: TGCAGTGCTAGTGAAAGGTCATCCGGGACAGGGCTTTCCTACGAGCAGTACTTC.

This rearrangement joins TRBV4-1 to TRBJ1-4; possible D gene TRBD1, 6 bases. V lost 5 bases and J 8 bases, leaving 24 bases between the germline ends. Germline V CDR1 and CDR2: MGHRA, YSYEKL. This CDR3 has 17 amino acids. As DNA, the CDR3 is TGCGCCAGCAGCTCAGGGGTGGACTTCAGGGCCCTAGAAAAACTGTTTTTT. It specifies CASSSGVDFRALEKLFF.

The J gene is TRBJ1-2, the V gene TRBV5-4; 10 bases match TRBD1. The CDR3 length is 14 residues. The J segment lost 5 bases and the V segment lost 3 bases, leaving 4 bases of the junction unmatched. Germline loops: CDR1 SGHNT, CDR2 YYREEE (reference sequence). In nucleotides, the CDR3 is TGTGCCAGCAGCTACCGGGACAGGGGATATGGCTACACCTTC. Translation: CASSYRDRGYGYTF.

The chain uses TRBV3-1 (or the pseudogene TRBV3-2) and TRBJ1-1; perhaps TRBD1 as D (6 bases). V was trimmed by 4 bases and J by 4 bases, leaving 10 bases between them. The germline gives CDR1 LGHDT, CDR2 YNNKEL (reference sequence). The CDR3 is made up of 13 amino acids. This CDR3 reads CASSLGQFTEAFF. The CDR3 nucleotides read TGTGCCAGCAGCCTTGGACAGTTCACTGAAGCTTTCTTT.

The genes are TRBV6-5 and TRBJ1-2, with 7 positions matching TRBD1. CDR1 and CDR2 (germline): MNHEY, SVGAGI. Trimming cost V 6 bases and J 2 bases; bases outside gene matches: 6. The CDR3 consists of 14 residues. The CDR3 DNA sequence: TGTGCCAGCAGAAACCCAGGGGGGAACTATGGCTACACCTTC. Protein product: CASRNPGGNYGYTF.

By sample share, this clone is medium-sized. The J gene is TRBJ1-1, the V gene TRBV5-1; a possible D gene is TRBD1 (5 bases). The germline gives CDR1 SGHRS, CDR2 YFSETQ. V was clipped by 0 bases and J by 7 bases, with 16 bases between them. This CDR3 has 15 residues. CDR3 loop: CASSLASGTLGEAFF. The CDR3 DNA reads TGCGCCAGCAGCTTGGCCTCAGGGACGCTAGGTGAAGCTTTCTTT.

CDR3 DNA: TGTGCCAGCAGCCGTACTAGAGGGGGATACAATGAGCAGTTCTTC. Translated: CASSRTRGGYNEQFF. V usage is TRBV7-2 and J usage is TRBJ2-1; D perhaps matches TRBD1 (6 bases). This CDR3 has 15 amino acids. Trimming removed 5 bases from V and 4 bases from J, with 15 bases in between. The V gene's germline CDR1 is SGHTA and CDR2 FQGNSA.

The chain carries TRBV7-6 and TRBJ2-1; the D gene could be TRBD1 or TRBD2 (6 bases each). The length of the CDR3 is 17 residues. Deletions cut 0 bases from V and 4 bases from J, with 16 bases between. Germline V CDR1 and CDR2: SGHVS, FNYEAQ. CDR3 sequence reads: CASSLAGAGRPYNEQFF. The CDR3 DNA follows: TGTGCCAGCAGCTTAGCGGGGGCGGGACGGCCATACAATGAGCAGTTCTTC.

The chain carries TRBV3-1 (or the pseudogene TRBV3-2) and TRBJ2-1; D is perhaps TRBD2 (6 bases). The CDR3 extends over 17 amino acids. The germline V and J ends were trimmed by 3 bases and 0 bases, with 15 bases remaining between them. Germline V gives CDR1 LGHDT, CDR2 YNNKEL (reference sequence). CDR3 DNA: TGTGCCAGCAGCCATACGGGACTCATCTTCTCCTACAATGAGCAGTTCTTC. It translates to CASSHTGLIFSYNEQFF.

The chain uses TRBV5-1 and TRBJ1-1; D call uncertain. The CDR3 loop spans 13 amino acids. Trimming pared 2 bases from V and 1 base from J, leaving 6 bases between. Per the germline V gene, CDR1 is SGHRS and CDR2 is YFSETQ. The CDR3: CASSFHENTEAFF. The CDR3 DNA reads TGCGCCAGCAGCTTCCACGAGAACACTGAAGCTTTCTTT. The full variable domain, rest sourced from reference TRBV5-1 and TRBJ1-1, is KAGVTQTPRYLIKTRGQQVTLSCSPISGHRSVSWYQQTPGQGLQFLFEYFSETQRNKGNFPGRFSGRQFSNSRSEMNVSTLELGDSALYLCASSFHENTEAFFGQGTRLTVV.

V and J are TRBV7-9 and TRBJ2-2; D is undetermined. CDR3 length equals 12 residues. CDR1 is SEHNR, CDR2 FQNEAQ, per germline (reference sequence). The ends were cut back, 2 bases at V and 6 bases at J, with 4 bases in the middle. This CDR3 is CASSLRPGELFF. CDR3 bases: TGTGCCAGCAGCTTAAGACCCGGGGAGCTGTTTTTT.

J is TRBJ1-4 and V is TRBV14; D is uncertain. Trimming removed 1 base at V and 8 bases at J, with 11 bases between. Germline loops: CDR1 SGHDN, CDR2 FVKESK. This CDR3 is 14 amino acids long. The CDR3 spells CASSQGGNREKLFF. The CDR3 region has the DNA TGTGCCAGCAGCCAAGGAGGGAATCGGGAAAAACTGTTTTTT.